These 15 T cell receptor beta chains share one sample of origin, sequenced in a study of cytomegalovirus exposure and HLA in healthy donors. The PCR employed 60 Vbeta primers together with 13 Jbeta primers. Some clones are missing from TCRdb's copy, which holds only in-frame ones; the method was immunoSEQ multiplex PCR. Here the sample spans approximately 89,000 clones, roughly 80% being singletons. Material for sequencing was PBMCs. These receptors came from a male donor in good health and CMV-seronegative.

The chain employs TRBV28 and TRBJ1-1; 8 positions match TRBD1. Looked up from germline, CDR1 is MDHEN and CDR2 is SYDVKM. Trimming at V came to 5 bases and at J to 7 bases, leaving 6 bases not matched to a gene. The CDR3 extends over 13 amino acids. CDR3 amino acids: CASSTLQGGEAFF. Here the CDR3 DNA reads TGTGCCAGCAGTACGTTACAGGGGGGTGAAGCTTTCTTT.

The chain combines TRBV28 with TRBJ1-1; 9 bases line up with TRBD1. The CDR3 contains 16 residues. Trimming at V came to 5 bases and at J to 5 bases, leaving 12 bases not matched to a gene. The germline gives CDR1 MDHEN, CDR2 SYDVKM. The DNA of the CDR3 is TGTGCCAGCAGTACTTTGGGACAGGGAGGAGGTACTGAAGCTTTCTTT. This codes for CASSTLGQGGGTEAFF.

CDR3 DNA: TGCGCCAGCAGCCCTAAGGCCCCAGGTACTGGGAATTCACCCCTCCACTTT. This translates into CASSPKAPGTGNSPLHF. The chain employs TRBV4-1 and TRBJ1-6, with D uncertain. This CDR3 has 17 residues. Trimming cost V 4 bases and J 7 bases, with 20 bases left between them. The germline gives CDR1 MGHRA, CDR2 YSYEKL.

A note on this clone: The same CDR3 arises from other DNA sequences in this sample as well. The CDR3 region is CASSSGTGNTEAFF. In DNA, the CDR3 is TGTGCCAGCAGCTCCGGGACAGGGAACACTGAAGCTTTCTTT. The J gene is TRBJ1-1, the V gene TRBV28; 8 nucleotides align to TRBD1. Losses at the gene ends were 6 bases for V and 1 base for J; bases not matched to a gene: 4. This CDR3 comprises 14 residues. In germline, CDR1 is MDHEN, CDR2 SYDVKM.

For the CDR3, the DNA is TGCGCCAGCAGGCGGAACACTGAAGCTTTCTTT. Its translation is CASRRNTEAFF. The V gene is TRBV5-1, the J gene TRBJ1-1; no firm D call. The CDR3 totals 11 residues. V was trimmed by 5 bases and J by 1 base, leaving 3 bases between them. The germline gives CDR1 SGHRS, CDR2 YFSETQ.

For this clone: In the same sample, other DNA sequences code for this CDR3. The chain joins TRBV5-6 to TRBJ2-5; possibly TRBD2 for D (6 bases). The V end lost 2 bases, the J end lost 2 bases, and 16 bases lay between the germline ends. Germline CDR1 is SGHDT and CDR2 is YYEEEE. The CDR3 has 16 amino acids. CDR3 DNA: TGTGCCAGCAGCTTAAGACCGGGACTGATGCAAGAGACCCAGTACTTC. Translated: CASSLRPGLMQETQYF.

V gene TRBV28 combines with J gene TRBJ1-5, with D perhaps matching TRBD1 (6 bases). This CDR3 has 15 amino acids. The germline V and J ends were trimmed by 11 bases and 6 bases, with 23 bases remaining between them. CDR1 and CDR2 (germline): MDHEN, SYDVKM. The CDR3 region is CAVPNRGAIGQPQHF. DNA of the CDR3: TGTGCCGTCCCAAATCGGGGGGCGATCGGTCAGCCCCAGCATTTT.

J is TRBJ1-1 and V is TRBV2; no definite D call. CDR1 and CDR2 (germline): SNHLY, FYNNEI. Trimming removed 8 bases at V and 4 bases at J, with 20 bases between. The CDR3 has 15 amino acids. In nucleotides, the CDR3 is TGTGCCAGCGAATTTGATTTTTCCGTGAGCACTGAAGCTTTCTTT. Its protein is CASEFDFSVSTEAFF. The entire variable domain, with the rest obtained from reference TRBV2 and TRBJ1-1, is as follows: EPEVTQTPSHQVTQMGQEVILRCVPISNHLYFYWYRQILGQKVEFLVSFYNNEISEKSEIFDDQFSVERPDGSNFTLKIRSTKLEDSAMYFCASEFDFSVSTEAFFGQGTRLTVV.

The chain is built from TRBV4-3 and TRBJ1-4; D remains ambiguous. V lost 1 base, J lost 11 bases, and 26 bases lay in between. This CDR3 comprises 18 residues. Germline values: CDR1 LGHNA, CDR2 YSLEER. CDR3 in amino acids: CASSQAEGGRTFLGKLFF. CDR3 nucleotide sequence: TGCGCCAGCAGCCAAGCGGAAGGAGGACGGACTTTTCTTGGGAAACTGTTTTTT.

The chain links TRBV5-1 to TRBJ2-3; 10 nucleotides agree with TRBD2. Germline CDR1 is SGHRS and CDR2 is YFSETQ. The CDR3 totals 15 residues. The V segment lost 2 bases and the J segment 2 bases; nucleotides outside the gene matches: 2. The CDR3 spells CASSFGTSDTDTQYF. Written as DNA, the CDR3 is TGCGCCAGCAGCTTTGGGACTAGCGACACAGATACGCAGTATTTT.

The CDR3 nucleotides read TGTGCCAGCAGGCCGATTACAGGGGTTAGTAATGAAAAACTGTTTTTT. Residues: CASRPITGVSNEKLFF. The V gene is TRBV28, the J gene TRBJ1-4, with 7 bases matching TRBD1. Germline V gives CDR1 MDHEN, CDR2 SYDVKM. The CDR3 extends over 16 amino acids. V lost 6 bases and J lost 4; bases outside the gene matches: 11.

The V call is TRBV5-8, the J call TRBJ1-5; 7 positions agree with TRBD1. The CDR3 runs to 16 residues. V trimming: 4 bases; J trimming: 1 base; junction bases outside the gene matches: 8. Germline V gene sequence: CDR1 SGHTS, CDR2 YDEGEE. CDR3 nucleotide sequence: TGTGCCAGCAGCATAAGAACAGGGGTCAGCAATCAGCCCCAGCATTTT. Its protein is CASSIRTGVSNQPQHF.

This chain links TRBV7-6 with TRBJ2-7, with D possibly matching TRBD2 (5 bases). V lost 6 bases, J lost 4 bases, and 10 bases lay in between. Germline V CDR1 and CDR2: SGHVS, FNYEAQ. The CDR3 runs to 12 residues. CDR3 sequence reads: CASSKGEYEQYF. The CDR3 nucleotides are TGTGCCAGCAGTAAGGGAGAATACGAGCAGTACTTC. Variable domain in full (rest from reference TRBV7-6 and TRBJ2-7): GAGVSQSPRYKVTKRGQDVALRCDPISGHVSLYWYRQALGQGPEFLTYFNYEAQQDKSGLPNDRFSAERPEGSISTLTIQRTEQRDSAMYRCASSKGEYEQYFGPGTRLTVT.

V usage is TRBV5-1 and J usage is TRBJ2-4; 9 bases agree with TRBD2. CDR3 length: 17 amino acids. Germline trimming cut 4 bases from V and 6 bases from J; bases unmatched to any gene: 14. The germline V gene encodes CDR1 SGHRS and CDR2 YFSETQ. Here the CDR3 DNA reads TGCGCCAGCAGCCCACCGGTGGCGGGAGGGGCTGGAAACATTCAGTACTTC. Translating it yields CASSPPVAGGAGNIQYF.

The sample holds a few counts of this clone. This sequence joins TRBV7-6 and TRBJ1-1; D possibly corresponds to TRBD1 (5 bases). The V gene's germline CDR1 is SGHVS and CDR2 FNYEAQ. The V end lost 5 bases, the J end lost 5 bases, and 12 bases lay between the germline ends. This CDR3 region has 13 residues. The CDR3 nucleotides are TGTGCCAGCAGCGACAGCGATGAAACTGAAGCTTTCTTT. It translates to CASSDSDETEAFF.